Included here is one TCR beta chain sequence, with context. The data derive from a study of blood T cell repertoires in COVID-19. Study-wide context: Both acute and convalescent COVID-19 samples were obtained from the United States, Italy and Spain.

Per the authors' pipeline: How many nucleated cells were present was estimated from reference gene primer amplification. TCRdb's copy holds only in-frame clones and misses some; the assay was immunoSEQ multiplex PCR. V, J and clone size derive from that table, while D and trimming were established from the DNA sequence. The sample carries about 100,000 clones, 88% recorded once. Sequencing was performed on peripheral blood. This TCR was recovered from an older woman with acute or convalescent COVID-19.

CDR3 in DNA: TGTGCCAGTAGTCCCTCCGGGACAGGGGCCCGGTTGGGGTCACCCCTCCACTTT. It is translated as CASSPSGTGARLGSPLHF. The chain couples TRBV19 to TRBJ1-6; 10 bases fit TRBD1. Germline V CDR1 and CDR2: LNHDA, SQIVND (reference sequence). The CDR3 is 18 residues long. The trim removed 5 bases at V and 10 bases at J, leaving 17 bases unmatched.